This T cell receptor beta chain was sequenced for a study of neoadjuvant anti-PD-1 for oral cavity cancer. Clones were read by immunoSEQ multiplex PCR, and TCRdb kept only the in-frame ones, dropping some. The sample lists about 15,000 clones, 35% to 40% occurring once. Time point described: after neoadjuvant nivolumab, at surgical resection. Cohort: HPV-negative, locally advanced oral cavity squamous cell carcinoma patients. Germline assignment: CDR1 ENHRY and CDR2 SYGVKD. This CDR3 spans 15 amino acids. Trimming at V came to 4 bases and at J to 3 bases, leaving 6 bases not matched to a gene. The clonotype originates from a person between 40 and 79 years old with oral cavity squamous cell carcinoma. The source was tumor tissue, collected after nivolumab (anti-PD-1) treatment. J is TRBJ2-5 and V is TRBV10-3; 9 positions match TRBD1. In DNA, the CDR3 is TGTGCCATCAGTGGGGGACAGGGCAATGAAGAGACCCAGTACTTC. Encoded protein: CAISGGQGNEETQYF.